This T cell receptor (beta chain) was captured by sequencing in a study of spatial heterogeneity in lung cancer. This clonotype has just a few counts. Its antigen is not known. Study results and caveats: Tumor mutation counts were tracked by expanded intratumoral alpha and beta TCR counts.

Time point in this sample: sample taken at primary tumor resection. Unsorted tumor, nontumor lung tissue or cryopreserved PBMC supplied the whole RNA. TCRdb reanalysed the 5' RACE reads using MiXCR and keeps one entry per CDR3 protein. This table has 23,000 or so distinct CDR3 sequences, under 6.5% appearing once. This specimen was lung tumor tissue, taken at surgery. The clonotype was recovered from a male donor with early-stage non-small cell lung cancer.

DNA for the CDR3: TGCGCCAGCAGCACGAGTACCAATCAGCCCCAGCATTTT. This encodes CASSTSTNQPQHF. The chain recombines TRBV5-1 with TRBJ1-5; D gene unclear. Germline V gene lookup returns CDR1 SGHRS and CDR2 YFSETQ. There are 13 residues in the CDR3. Trimming removed 4 bases at V and 3 bases at J, with 8 bases between.